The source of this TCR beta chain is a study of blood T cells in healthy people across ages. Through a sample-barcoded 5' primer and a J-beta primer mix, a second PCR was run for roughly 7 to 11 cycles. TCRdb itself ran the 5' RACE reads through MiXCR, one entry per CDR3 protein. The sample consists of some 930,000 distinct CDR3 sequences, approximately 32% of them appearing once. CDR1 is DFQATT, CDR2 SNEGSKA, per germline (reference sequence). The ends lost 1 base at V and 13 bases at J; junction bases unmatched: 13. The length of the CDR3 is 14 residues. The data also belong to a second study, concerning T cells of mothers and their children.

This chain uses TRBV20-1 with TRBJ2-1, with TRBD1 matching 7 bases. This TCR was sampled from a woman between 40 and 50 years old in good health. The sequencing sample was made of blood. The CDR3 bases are TGCAGTGCTAGAGTCGATAGGACAGGCCTGGGCCAGTTCTTC. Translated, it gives CSARVDRTGLGQFF.